Below are 28 T cell receptor beta chains sequenced from a single sample in a study of T cells in tuberculosis. Thawed, overnight-rested PBMC were stained with GMM-loaded CD1B tetramer, viability dye and anti-CD3, then sorted. C32 glucose monomycolate from Rhodococcus equi was loaded onto the CD1B tetramers. The table came from immunoSEQ multiplex PCR; TCRdb's copy has only in-frame clones and leaves some out. Of 80,000 to 100,000 clones in the sample, approximately 91% were seen once. The sample taken for sequencing was CD1b-GMM tetramer-negative cells sorted from PBMCs. All receptors derive from an adult woman with latent tuberculosis.

The chain joins TRBV6-1 to TRBJ2-7; the D gene is possibly TRBD1 (6 bases). Per germline, CDR1 MNHNS and CDR2 SASEGT. This CDR3 contains 14 residues. V was trimmed by 0 bases and J by 4 bases, leaving 10 bases between them. Here the CDR3 reads CASSEAGTTYEQYV. CDR3 nucleotide sequence: TGTGCCAGCAGTGAAGCCGGGACAACTTACGAGCAGTACGTC.

Note on this clone: The sample has other DNA sequences that encode this CDR3 too. V gene TRBV18 combines with J gene TRBJ1-1; D possibly corresponds to TRBD1 (6 bases). Germline CDR1 KGHSH, CDR2 LQKENI. The V gene lost 5 bases and the J gene lost 3 bases, with 13 bases spanning the gap. This CDR3 has 14 amino acids. The CDR3 DNA sequence: TGTGCCAGCTCAAAGGGGGTAATGGACACTGAAGCTTTCTTT. The encoded protein is CASSKGVMDTEAFF.

The chain uses TRBV4-3 and TRBJ2-5, with 8 bases identical to TRBD2. The CDR3 covers 18 residues. Germline CDR1 is LGHNA and CDR2 is YSLEER. J was trimmed by 2 bases and V by 0 bases; bases with no gene match: 11. CDR3 nucleotides: TGCGCCAGCAGCCAAGAACCGCGGGGGGCACCCCAACAAGAGACCCAGTACTTC. The encoded protein is CASSQEPRGAPQQETQYF.

This clone occurred a few times. The V gene is TRBV18, the J gene TRBJ2-1, with D possibly matching TRBD1 (6 bases). Germline V CDR1 and CDR2: KGHSH, LQKENI. There are 14 residues in the CDR3. Trimming stripped 0 bases from V and 5 bases from J, with 8 bases between. CDR3 sequence reads: CASSPPAGDNEQFF. DNA of the CDR3: TGTGCCAGCTCACCACCGGCAGGGGACAATGAGCAGTTCTTC. Combining the CDR3 with reference TRBV18 and TRBJ2-1 gives the whole variable domain NAGVMQNPRHLVRRRGQEARLRCSPMKGHSHVYWYRQLPEEGLKFMVYLQKENIIDESGMPKERFSAEFPKEGPSILRIQQVVRGDSAAYFCASSPPAGDNEQFFGPGTRLTVL.

This clone was recorded only once. This chain joins TRBV11-2 and TRBJ2-1; no firm D call. CDR1 and CDR2 from the germline V gene are SGHAT and FQNNGV. This CDR3 has 15 residues. Trimming took 1 base from V and 9 from J, leaving 16 bases between them. The CDR3 sequence is CASSLVTNRPGEQFF. CDR3 in DNA: TGTGCCAGCAGCTTAGTCACTAACCGGCCCGGTGAGCAGTTCTTC.

The chain recombines TRBV6-6 with TRBJ1-2, with D possibly TRBD1 on 5 matching bases. Germline lookup yields CDR1 MNHNY and CDR2 SVGAGI (reference sequence). The CDR3 spans 15 residues. The V gene lost 2 bases and the J gene lost 0 bases, with 10 bases spanning the gap. The CDR3 sequence is CASSYGGVANYGYTF. The DNA for the CDR3 is TGTGCCAGCAGTTACGGGGGGGTAGCTAACTATGGCTACACCTTC.

The chain joins TRBV5-1 to TRBJ2-7; tentatively, D is TRBD1 (6 bases). CDR1 SGHRS and CDR2 YFSETQ come from the germline V gene. This CDR3 region has 14 residues. Trimming left V 4 bases short and J 3 bases short, with 14 bases between. The CDR3 nucleotides read TGCGCCAGCAGCCCACAGGGAAGCAACTACGAGCAGTACTTC. This translates into CASSPQGSNYEQYF. Drawing the rest from reference TRBV5-1 and TRBJ2-7, the complete variable domain is KAGVTQTPRYLIKTRGQQVTLSCSPISGHRSVSWYQQTPGQGLQFLFEYFSETQRNKGNFPGRFSGRQFSNSRSEMNVSTLELGDSALYLCASSPQGSNYEQYFGPGTRLTVT.

The rearrangement links TRBV5-4 to TRBJ1-6; possibly TRBD1 for D (6 bases). The germline V and J ends were trimmed by 2 bases and 8 bases, with 14 bases remaining between them. The CDR3 spans 15 residues. CDR1 and CDR2 from the germline V gene are SGHNT and YYREEE (reference sequence). CDR3 DNA sequence: TGTGCCAGCAGCTTTAGGGGGGGCTTAGATTCACCCCTCCACTTT. It yields the protein CASSFRGGLDSPLHF.

The chain has TRBV7-3 and TRBJ2-3; D possibly corresponds to TRBD2 (5 bases). Per germline, CDR1 SGHTA and CDR2 FQGTGA. V gave up 2 bases and J gave up 0 bases, with 12 bases separating them. This CDR3 has 16 residues. The CDR3 region is CASSLFGGSSTDTQYF. CDR3 nucleotides: TGTGCCAGCAGCTTATTTGGAGGCTCAAGCACAGATACGCAGTATTTT.

This rearrangement joins TRBV7-2 to TRBJ2-5; 12 bases match TRBD2. The CDR3 totals 16 residues. In germline, CDR1 is SGHTA, CDR2 FQGNSA. The trim removed 0 bases at V and 4 bases at J, leaving 3 bases unmatched. The DNA of the CDR3 is TGTGCCAGCAGCTTAGCTTCTAGCGGGGGGGGAGAGACCCAGTACTTC. Translating gives CASSLASSGGGETQYF.

J is TRBJ2-2 and V is TRBV5-1, with D hard to call. The CDR3 is 14 residues long. Germline-derived CDR1 and CDR2 are SGHRS and YFSETQ. The germline V and J ends were trimmed by 0 bases and 1 base, with 4 bases remaining between them. The CDR3 coding sequence is TGCGCCAGCAGCTTGGGAGGGAACACCGGGGAGCTGTTTTTT. It yields the protein CASSLGGNTGELFF.

The chain combines TRBV7-9 with TRBJ1-6, with 7 nucleotides matching TRBD1. The trim removed 5 bases at V and 8 bases at J, leaving 6 bases unmatched. The germline CDR1 and CDR2 sequences are SEHNR and FQNEAQ (reference sequence). The CDR3 runs 14 residues. CDR3 nucleotide sequence: TGTGCCAGCAGCCAGACAGGGAAACATTCACCCCTCCACTTT. Amino acid sequence: CASSQTGKHSPLHF.

The J gene is TRBJ1-6, the V gene TRBV9; D might be TRBD1 (5 bases). Trimming left V 7 bases short and J 6 bases short, with 11 bases between. In germline, CDR1 is SGDLS, CDR2 YYNGEE. This CDR3 contains 13 residues. In DNA, the CDR3 is TGTGCCAGCGATGCGGGACCTAATTCACCCCTCCACTTT. It yields the protein CASDAGPNSPLHF.

The CDR3: CASRGRAGGNNEQFF. The CDR3 coding sequence is TGCGCCAGCAGGGGGAGGGCAGGTGGCAACAATGAGCAGTTCTTC. This chain uses TRBV10-2 with TRBJ2-1; 7 positions match TRBD2. The CDR3 has 15 residues. V shed 6 bases, J shed 5 bases, and the junction held 10 bases outside the gene matches. In germline, CDR1 is WSHSY, CDR2 SAAADI.

The CDR3 coding sequence is TGTGCCAGCAGCCCCGGGACAGGGAACACCGGGGAGCTGTTTTTT. It is translated as CASSPGTGNTGELFF. This chain links TRBV2 with TRBJ2-2; 8 bases map to TRBD1. The CDR3 is 15 residues long. From germline, CDR1 is SNHLY and CDR2 FYNNEI. Trimming cost V 6 bases and J 1 base; bases outside gene matches: 4.

Written as DNA, the CDR3 is TGTGCCAGCAGTTACTCCGGGGGGGGTCGGGATACGCAGTATTTT. This sequence encodes CASSYSGGGRDTQYF. V is TRBV6-5 and J is TRBJ2-3, with 8 bases aligning to TRBD2. The CDR3 covers 15 residues. Germline V gene data show CDR1 as MNHEY and CDR2 as SVGAGI. V lost 0 bases, J lost 6 bases, and 5 bases stayed unmatched.

The chain is built from TRBV5-5 and TRBJ1-2, with TRBD1 as a possible D gene (5 bases). V dropped 0 bases and J dropped 5 bases, with 8 bases sitting between them. CDR1 and CDR2 from the germline V gene are SGHKS and YYEKEE (reference sequence). The CDR3 has 13 residues. The chain's CDR3 is CASSLAREYGYTF. CDR3 sequence (DNA): TGTGCCAGCAGCTTGGCCAGGGAATATGGCTACACCTTC.

V gene TRBV5-6 combines with J gene TRBJ2-5; D is possibly TRBD2 (5 bases). The CDR3 loop spans 15 amino acids. V lost 2 bases to trimming and J lost 5 bases, with 16 bases between them. Germline V gene data show CDR1 as SGHDT and CDR2 as YYEEEE. CDR3 DNA sequence: TGTGCCAGCAGCTTTTTGAGGGTGAGCCGGGAGACCCAGTACTTC. This gives the protein CASSFLRVSRETQYF.

The gene calls are TRBV13 and TRBJ1-2; 12 bases match TRBD1. Germline V gene data show CDR1 as PRHDT and CDR2 as FYEKMQ (reference sequence). J gave up 6 bases and V 8 bases, and 10 bases lay outside the gene matches. The CDR3 is made up of 15 amino acids. CDR3 loop: CASGTGGSWGDGYTF. The CDR3 DNA reads TGTGCCAGCGGGACAGGGGGCTCGTGGGGGGATGGCTACACCTTC.

V gene TRBV28 combines with J gene TRBJ1-5, with 7 bases identical to TRBD1. The CDR3 totals 13 residues. Unmatched junction bases numbered 2, after V lost 6 bases and J lost 3 bases. The germline V gene has CDR1 MDHEN and CDR2 SYDVKM. The CDR3 region has the DNA TGTGCCAGCAGAACAGGGGACAATCAGCCCCAGCATTTT. Translated: CASRTGDNQPQHF.

The gene calls are TRBV5-1 and TRBJ2-5, with 10 bases identical to TRBD2. This CDR3 comprises 14 residues. CDR1 and CDR2 from the germline V gene are SGHRS and YFSETQ. V lost 0 bases to trimming and J lost 5 bases; unmatched junction nucleotides: 1. The CDR3 is CASSLGGLAETQYF. The CDR3 region has the DNA TGCGCCAGCAGCTTGGGGGGACTAGCGGAGACCCAGTACTTC. Full variable domain (outside the CDR3, taken from reference TRBV5-1 and TRBJ2-5): KAGVTQTPRYLIKTRGQQVTLSCSPISGHRSVSWYQQTPGQGLQFLFEYFSETQRNKGNFPGRFSGRQFSNSRSEMNVSTLELGDSALYLCASSLGGLAETQYFGPGTRLLVL.

V usage is TRBV5-1 and J usage is TRBJ2-5; 7 nucleotides line up with TRBD1. The CDR3 length is 15 residues. Germline values: CDR1 SGHRS, CDR2 YFSETQ. V trimming: 4 bases; J trimming: 2 bases; junction bases outside the gene matches: 8. In DNA, the CDR3 is TGCGCCAGCAGCCTACGGACAGGCGGGCAAGAGACCCAGTACTTC. Its protein product is CASSLRTGGQETQYF.

The chain is built from TRBV5-4 and TRBJ2-7, with 8 positions matching TRBD1. From germline, CDR1 is SGHNT and CDR2 YYREEE (reference sequence). The CDR3 runs 16 residues. V was clipped by 0 bases and J by 3 bases; unmatched bases: 8. CDR3 residues: CASSLDERTGIYEQYV. DNA of the CDR3: TGTGCCAGCAGCTTGGACGAAAGGACAGGGATCTACGAGCAGTACGTC.

This clone has just one count. The chain links TRBV4-1 to TRBJ2-5, with no clear D. V lost 1 base and J lost 0, with 6 bases in between. The CDR3 length is 14 residues. Germline V lookup: CDR1 MGHRA, CDR2 YSYEKL. The CDR3, as DNA: TGCGCCAGCAGCCAAGGGCAGAACCAAGAGACCCAGTACTTC. Translated, it gives CASSQGQNQETQYF.

J is TRBJ2-1 and V is TRBV19, with D tentatively TRBD2 (5 bases). Deletions cut 3 bases from V and 2 bases from J, with 20 bases between. The CDR3 extends over 18 amino acids. CDR1 is LNHDA, CDR2 SQIVND, per germline (reference sequence). The CDR3 is CASSMGRDSYSAYNEQFF. CDR3 in DNA: TGTGCCAGTAGTATGGGGAGAGACTCCTACAGCGCCTACAATGAGCAGTTCTTC.

The V call is TRBV27, the J call TRBJ1-4, with 8 bases lining up with TRBD1. Losses at the gene ends were 5 bases for V and 7 bases for J; bases not matched to a gene: 9. Looked up from germline, CDR1 is MNHEY and CDR2 is SMNVEV (reference sequence). The length of the CDR3 is 15 residues. CDR3 sequence reads: CASSPTGGWGEKLFF. The CDR3, as DNA: TGTGCCAGCAGTCCCACAGGGGGTTGGGGTGAAAAACTGTTTTTT.

This sequence joins TRBV7-2 and TRBJ1-5; D is perhaps TRBD1 (6 bases). This CDR3 is 14 amino acids long. Germline V gives CDR1 SGHTA, CDR2 FQGNSA. V lost 3 bases to trimming and J lost 6 bases, with 12 bases between them. The CDR3 sequence: CASSFTGPSQPQHF. The CDR3 nucleotides are TGTGCCAGCAGCTTTACAGGGCCAAGTCAGCCCCAGCATTTT.

The rearrangement joins TRBV6-5 to TRBJ1-2; no clear D. The CDR3 runs to 13 residues. Germline V gene lookup returns CDR1 MNHEY and CDR2 SVGAGI. Trimming shortened V by 6 bases and J by 4 bases, and 12 bases separated the two germline ends. The CDR3 loop is CASSNRQVYGYTF. The CDR3, as DNA: TGTGCCAGCAGCAACCGACAAGTCTATGGCTACACCTTC.